A single sample gave rise to the 27 T cell receptor beta chains below, sequenced in a study of blood T cell repertoires in COVID-19. The method was immunoSEQ multiplex PCR; TCRdb's version includes in-frame clones alone and lacks a portion of them. The sample holds some 150,000 clones, 70% to 90% seen once. Source material: peripheral blood. The source of these receptors is a woman aged 55-70 years with COVID-19, enrolled during active disease.

V gene TRBV5-1 combines with J gene TRBJ2-7, with TRBD1 matching over 7 bases. Germline CDR1 reads SGHRS; CDR2 reads YFSETQ. J gave up 3 bases and V 0 bases, and 6 bases lay outside the gene matches. The CDR3 spans 15 residues. CDR3 coding DNA: TGCGCCAGCAGCTTGGATGGGGACAGATACTACGAGCAGTACTTC. This codes for CASSLDGDRYYEQYF.

The chain's CDR3 is CASSYDRNEKLFF. CDR3 coding DNA: TGTGCCAGCAGTTACGACAGAAATGAAAAACTGTTTTTT. This chain connects TRBV6-5 to TRBJ1-4, with D maybe TRBD1 (5 bases). Germline CDR1 MNHEY, CDR2 SVGAGI. This CDR3 has 13 amino acids. Trimming pared 2 bases from V and 5 bases from J, leaving 6 bases between.

The chain combines TRBV7-9 with TRBJ1-1; D might be TRBD1 (5 bases). V lost 4 bases and J lost 4, with 16 bases in between. CDR3 length: 15 residues. CDR1 and CDR2 from the germline V gene are SEHNR and FQNEAQ (reference sequence). CDR3 sequence: CASSYSRVMVTEAFF. CDR3 in DNA: TGTGCCAGCAGCTACTCCAGGGTAATGGTCACTGAAGCTTTCTTT.

Points on this clone: Other DNA sequences in the sample encode the same CDR3. V gene TRBV5-1 combines with J gene TRBJ2-1; 7 bases map to TRBD1. V shed 5 bases and J 7 bases; nucleotides not matched to a gene: 3. Germline CDR1 SGHRS, CDR2 YFSETQ. The CDR3 sequence is 12 residues long. The DNA for the CDR3 is TGCGCCAGCAGTCCAGGGGGAAATGAGCAGTTCTTC. Translation: CASSPGGNEQFF.

This clone was recorded only once. The rearrangement links TRBV20-1 to TRBJ2-1, with TRBD1 identical over 7 bases. J was trimmed by 5 bases and V by 3 bases; bases with no gene match: 7. The CDR3 totals 14 residues. Germline V gene sequence: CDR1 DFQATT, CDR2 SNEGSKA (reference sequence). DNA for the CDR3: TGCAGTGCTAGTCGACCCGGGACAGACAATGAGCAGTTCTTC. This gives the protein CSASRPGTDNEQFF.

The rearrangement links TRBV2 to TRBJ2-1; tentatively, D is TRBD2 (6 bases). V was pared by 5 bases and J by 5 bases, with 16 bases between. Per the germline V gene, CDR1 is SNHLY and CDR2 is FYNNEI. There are 15 residues in the CDR3. In DNA form, the CDR3 reads TGTGCCAGCAGTTTCCCGGGACTTAATGACAATGAGCAGTTCTTC. Translated, it gives CASSFPGLNDNEQFF.

The CDR3 nucleotides are TGTGCCACCGGATCGCGTACAGGGACCTACAATGAGCAGTTCTTC. Protein: CATGSRTGTYNEQFF. The J gene is TRBJ2-1, the V gene TRBV24-1; D may be TRBD1 (6 bases). Germline V gene data show CDR1 as KGHDR and CDR2 as SFDVKD. This CDR3 is built from 15 residues. The V and J ends lost 9 bases and 2 bases respectively, with 16 bases between them.

Here the CDR3 reads CASSELVLGNSPLHF. CDR3 in DNA: TGTGCCAGCAGTGAACTAGTTTTGGGTAATTCACCCCTCCACTTT. The chain employs TRBV2 and TRBJ1-6, with D uncertain. The CDR3 spans 15 residues. The germline gives CDR1 SNHLY, CDR2 FYNNEI. V was shortened by 2 bases and J by 6 bases, with 11 bases between the two germline ends.

The rearrangement joins TRBV6-2 or TRBV6-3 to TRBJ1-1; the D gene is possibly TRBD1 (5 bases). Trimming cost V 1 base and J 1 base, with 19 bases left between them. Germline assignment: CDR1 MNHEY and CDR2 SVGEGT. The CDR3 length is 18 residues. CDR3 DNA: TGTGCCAGCAGTTACTATCGAGTTAGGGGAGGACGGAACACTGAAGCTTTCTTT. It codes for CASSYYRVRGGRNTEAFF.

The V call is TRBV12-3 or TRBV12-4, the J call TRBJ1-4; TRBD1 agrees at 7 bases. J lost 7 bases, V lost 7 bases, and 6 bases had no gene match. The CDR3 contains 13 residues. The CDR3 reads CASKGTVGEKLFF. The CDR3 DNA sequence: TGTGCCAGCAAAGGGACAGTGGGTGAAAAACTGTTTTTT.

This clone came up a few times. This rearrangement joins TRBV7-6 to TRBJ1-2; D remains ambiguous. There are 15 residues in the CDR3. Germline CDR1 SGHVS, CDR2 FNYEAQ. Trimming took off 0 bases at V and 8 bases at J, with 16 bases between the two ends. The CDR3 sequence: CASSLALTAGRGYTF. The CDR3 DNA reads as TGTGCCAGCAGCTTAGCGCTCACGGCAGGCCGCGGCTACACCTTC.

The V call is TRBV2, the J call TRBJ1-2; no clear D. CDR1 and CDR2 (germline): SNHLY, FYNNEI. Between the trimmed V and J ends, which lost 6 bases and 2 bases, there was a span of 7 bases. The CDR3 consists of 12 residues. This chain's CDR3 is CASSTTNYGYTF. The CDR3, as DNA: TGTGCCAGCAGCACAACGAACTATGGCTACACCTTC.

The CDR3 region has the DNA TGTGCCAGCAGCTACCTCGGAGCGGGGGAGGGGCTTGAGCAGTTCTTC. Amino acid sequence: CASSYLGAGEGLEQFF. The chain recombines TRBV14 with TRBJ2-1, with 8 nucleotides matching TRBD2. CDR3 length: 16 amino acids. Germline V gene data show CDR1 as SGHDN and CDR2 as FVKESK. Germline trimming cut 5 bases from V and 9 bases from J; bases unmatched to any gene: 15.

The sample holds one count of this clone. This sequence joins TRBV6-5 and TRBJ1-1; D not certain. This CDR3 comprises 15 residues. V was trimmed by 7 bases and J by 1 base, leaving 16 bases between them. The germline V gene has CDR1 MNHEY and CDR2 SVGAGI. For the CDR3, the DNA is TGTGCCAGCAAGTTTGGTCTGGGCAGGAACACTGAAGCTTTCTTT. Translation: CASKFGLGRNTEAFF.

The V gene is TRBV2, the J gene TRBJ2-7, with D possibly being TRBD1 (6 bases). Trimming pared 6 bases from V and 0 bases from J, leaving 15 bases between. The CDR3 covers 15 residues. The germline V gene has CDR1 SNHLY and CDR2 FYNNEI. The CDR3 bases are TGTGCCAGCAGCCGCGGACAGTCGAGCTCCTACGAGCAGTACTTC. Residues: CASSRGQSSSYEQYF. Together with reference TRBV2 and TRBJ2-7, the CDR3 gives the full variable domain: EPEVTQTPSHQVTQMGQEVILRCVPISNHLYFYWYRQILGQKVEFLVSFYNNEISEKSEIFDDQFSVERPDGSNFTLKIRSTKLEDSAMYFCASSRGQSSSYEQYFGPGTRLTVT.

The table lists this clone with a few counts. The rearrangement joins TRBV21-1 to TRBJ1-5; the DNA was not used to check the table's D call, TRBD1. TRBV21-1 is shown as a pseudogene. CDR3 length: 16 amino acids. CDR3 residues: CASSLRGQGYNQPQHF. Here the CDR3 DNA reads TGTGCCAGCAGCTTACGGGGACAAGGCTACAATCAGCCCCAGCATTTT.

The V call is TRBV7-8, the J call TRBJ1-5; perhaps TRBD1 as D (5 bases). From germline, CDR1 is SGHVS and CDR2 FQNEAQ. The germline V and J ends were trimmed by 0 bases and 0 bases, with 18 bases remaining between them. The CDR3 is 19 amino acids. The CDR3 sequence is CASSLAPGMGHNSNQPQHF. DNA of the CDR3: TGTGCCAGCAGCTTAGCGCCAGGGATGGGGCACAATAGCAATCAGCCCCAGCATTTT.

The chain links TRBV3-1 (or the pseudogene TRBV3-2) to TRBJ1-1; maybe TRBD1 (5 bases). The V end was cut by 1 base, the J end by 3 bases, with 12 bases between. Germline assignment: CDR1 LGHDT and CDR2 YNNKEL (reference sequence). This CDR3 is built from 15 residues. CDR3 DNA: TGTGCCAGCAGCCAAGCTCCGGGGGGTTACACTGAAGCTTTCTTT. It yields the protein CASSQAPGGYTEAFF.

The rearrangement uses TRBV6-5 and TRBJ1-4; TRBD1 agrees at 7 bases. The CDR3 runs 15 residues. V trimming: 2 bases; J trimming: 4 bases; junction bases outside the gene matches: 4. Germline V gene lookup returns CDR1 MNHEY and CDR2 SVGAGI. CDR3 DNA sequence: TGTGCCAGCAGTTACGGGACAGCTGATAATGAAAAACTGTTTTTT. Its protein is CASSYGTADNEKLFF.

V and J are TRBV24-1 and TRBJ1-5; 7 bases agree with TRBD1. In germline, CDR1 is KGHDR, CDR2 SFDVKD. The CDR3 contains 14 residues. The V gene end was trimmed by 6 bases and the J gene end by 3 bases; junction bases not matched to a gene: 4. The CDR3 sequence: CATSQDRFNQPQHF. CDR3 nucleotides: TGTGCCACCAGTCAGGACAGGTTCAATCAGCCCCAGCATTTT.

DNA for the CDR3: TGTGCCAGCAGCCCCGGCCTTACGACGCGGACAGATACGCAGTATTTT. It is translated as CASSPGLTTRTDTQYF. The rearrangement uses TRBV7-7 and TRBJ2-3; D not certain. CDR3 length: 16 residues. Germline CDR1 and CDR2: SSHAT and FNYEAQ (reference sequence). V dropped 5 bases and J dropped 3 bases, with 18 bases sitting between them. Based on the CDR3 plus reference TRBV7-7 and TRBJ2-3, the full variable domain is GAGVSQSPRYKVTKRGQDVTLRCDPISSHATLYWYQQALGQGPEFLTYFNYEAQPDKSGLPSDRFSAERPEGSISTLTIQRTEQRDSAMYRCASSPGLTTRTDTQYFGPGTRLTVL.

V usage is TRBV7-8 and J usage is TRBJ2-5; 11 bases map to TRBD2. V was clipped by 1 base and J by 5 bases; unmatched bases: 12. The CDR3 covers 18 residues. Per the germline V gene, CDR1 is SGHVS and CDR2 is FQNEAQ. For the CDR3, the DNA is TGTGCCAGCAGCTTAGGAGGTACTAGCGGGGGCGCCGGGGAGACCCAGTACTTC. Translation: CASSLGGTSGGAGETQYF.

This chain links TRBV19 with TRBJ1-1; the D is unclear. This CDR3 has 13 residues. Trimming shortened V by 1 base and J by 9 bases, and 12 bases separated the two germline ends. The germline CDR1 and CDR2 sequences are LNHDA and SQIVND (reference sequence). CDR3 DNA: TGTGCCAGTAGTATAGTTCGGCAGACTCAAGCTTTCTTT. It codes for CASSIVRQTQAFF. Full variable domain (outside the CDR3, taken from reference TRBV19 and TRBJ1-1): DGGITQSPKYLFRKEGQNVTLSCEQNLNHDAMYWYRQDPGQGLRLIYYSQIVNDFQKGDIAEGYSVSREKKESFPLTVTSAQKNPTAFYLCASSIVRQTQAFFGQGTRLTVV.

The chain links TRBV6-5 to TRBJ2-5, with D unclear. The germline V gene encodes CDR1 MNHEY and CDR2 SVGAGI. This CDR3 is built from 15 residues. V was trimmed by 6 bases and J by 2 bases, leaving 16 bases between them. Written as DNA, the CDR3 is TGTGCCAGCAGCGAGCGCGGTCGATTACAAGAGACCCAGTACTTC. It is translated as CASSERGRLQETQYF.

The CDR3 region is CASSTPPEARSGANVLTF. CDR3 bases: TGTGCCAGTAGTACCCCCCCCGAAGCTCGCTCTGGGGCCAACGTCCTGACTTTC. The V and J genes are TRBV19 and TRBJ2-6; no clear D. The CDR3 is 18 amino acids. V was cut by 4 bases and J by 0 bases, with 16 bases left in between. Germline CDR1 and CDR2: LNHDA and SQIVND (reference sequence).

The rearrangement joins TRBV9 to TRBJ2-1, with a possible D match to TRBD1 (6 bases). CDR1 and CDR2 (germline): SGDLS, YYNGEE. The germline V and J ends were trimmed by 3 bases and 0 bases, with 13 bases remaining between them. The CDR3 length is 16 residues. As DNA, the CDR3 is TGTGCCAGCAGCGCCCTACAGGGAAGCTCCTACAATGAGCAGTTCTTC. It is translated as CASSALQGSSYNEQFF.

Comment on this clone: The identical CDR3 is also encoded by other nucleotide sequences in the sample. The chain has TRBV19 and TRBJ2-5, with 7 nucleotides matching TRBD1. This CDR3 contains 14 residues. Germline CDR1 and CDR2: LNHDA and SQIVND (reference sequence). Losses at the gene ends were 6 bases for V and 1 base for J; bases not matched to a gene: 5. The CDR3 here is CASRPGTAQETQYF. The CDR3 region has the DNA TGTGCCAGTAGACCAGGGACAGCCCAAGAGACCCAGTACTTC. The whole variable domain, remainder taken from reference TRBV19 and TRBJ2-5, is DGGITQSPKYLFRKEGQNVTLSCEQNLNHDAMYWYRQDPGQGLRLIYYSQIVNDFQKGDIAEGYSVSREKKESFPLTVTSAQKNPTAFYLCASRPGTAQETQYFGPGTRLLVL.